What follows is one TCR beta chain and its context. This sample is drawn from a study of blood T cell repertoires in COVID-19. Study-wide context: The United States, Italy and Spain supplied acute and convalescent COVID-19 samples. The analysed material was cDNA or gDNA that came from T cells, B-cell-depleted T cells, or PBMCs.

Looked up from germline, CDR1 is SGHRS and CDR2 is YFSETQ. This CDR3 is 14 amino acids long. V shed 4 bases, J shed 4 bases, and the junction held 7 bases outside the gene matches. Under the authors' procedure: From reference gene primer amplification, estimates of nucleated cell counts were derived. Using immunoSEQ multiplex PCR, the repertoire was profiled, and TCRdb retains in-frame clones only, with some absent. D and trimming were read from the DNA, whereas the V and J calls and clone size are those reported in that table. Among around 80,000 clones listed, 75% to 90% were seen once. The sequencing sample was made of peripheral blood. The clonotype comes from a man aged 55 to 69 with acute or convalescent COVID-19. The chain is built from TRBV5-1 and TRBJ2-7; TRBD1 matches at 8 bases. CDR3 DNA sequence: TGCGCCAGCAGCCCTGGGACAGGTCGTTACGAGCAGTACTTC. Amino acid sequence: CASSPGTGRYEQYF.